A selection of T cell receptor beta chains follows, all from one sample in a study of T cell changes during pregnancy in multiple sclerosis. Sequencing was performed with immunoSEQ multiplex PCR; in TCRdb, only in-frame clones are kept and a portion is missing. The sample holds over 65,000 clones, about 89% seen once. The sequencing used peripheral blood, collected in the second trimester of pregnancy. The receptors stem from a female donor with multiple sclerosis, enrolled in a pregnancy study. Both conserved end residues are trimmed from each CDR3. Each record gives: J gene, V gene, CDR3 protein.

TRBJ2-3,TRBV2,ASSEEGRGLADQDTQY
TRBJ2-1,TRBV10-3,AISDRTSYNEQF
TRBJ2-1,TRBV5-8,ASSPRQGINEQF
TRBJ2-1,TRBV7-9,ASSLGGADYNEQF
TRBJ1-6,TRBV6-1,ASSELFSRQEGALH
TRBJ2-7,TRBV27,ASSHRQGQVYEQY
TRBJ2-2,TRBV19,ASSATGSDGELF
TRBJ1-2,TRBV7-9,ASSAKTGGPPYT
TRBJ1-6,TRBV5-1,ASSLKFQTRTSGDNSPLH
TRBJ2-7,TRBV6-5,ASSTGTVLEQY
TRBJ1-1,TRBV18,ASSPLQGPNTEAF
TRBJ2-1,TRBV29-1,SVTTNNEQF
TRBJ2-3,TRBV27,ASSLDRGTDTQY
TRBJ2-7,TRBV5-8,ASTRDRGTYEQY
TRBJ1-5,TRBV2,ASSEPSGSLWSQH
TRBJ2-3,TRBV6-5,ASALAGHTDTQY
TRBJ1-5,TRBV18,ASSPLRGPQH
TRBJ1-1,TRBV7-8,ASSRYPGQGPTEAF
TRBJ2-2,TRBV5-5,ASSLDRWELF
TRBJ2-5,TRBV5-1,ASSLLAQTQY
TRBJ1-2,TRBV12-5,ASGLGDTGFGGYT
TRBJ2-5,TRBV2,ASSAYRGPQETQY
TRBJ1-4,TRBV6-5,ASKVDRVIEKLF
TRBJ1-2,TRBV29-1,SAGEGVGGYT
TRBJ1-6,TRBV5-6,ASSIGLPLNSPLH
TRBJ2-5,TRBV29-1,SVGDIQETQY
TRBJ1-4,TRBV5-6,ASSMAGIREKLF
TRBJ1-2,TRBV5-1,ASRSNSGQGNYGYT
TRBJ2-5,TRBV7-9,ASSLAAGGLPQETQY
TRBJ1-2,TRBV29-1,SVEDWSGYGYT
TRBJ2-5,TRBV7-9,ASSLEGTGRETQY
TRBJ1-2,TRBV23-1,ASSHLQPTTGPSYYGYT
TRBJ2-5,TRBV29-1,SVGTGRETQY
TRBJ1-2,TRBV7-2,ASSLGEGPFGYT
TRBJ1-2,TRBV28,ASSLGEGGYT
TRBJ1-2,TRBV6-5,ASREIKGDGYT
TRBJ2-5,TRBV4-1,ASSQPSGGKETQY
TRBJ1-3,TRBV9,ASSGQGSGNTIY
TRBJ2-5,TRBV29-1,SVDTTSRETQY
TRBJ1-1,TRBV4-1,ASSLIYPGKGGEAF
TRBJ2-5,TRBV2,ASRERTTQETQY
TRBJ2-5,TRBV27,ASSLRSGHPTQY
TRBJ1-2,TRBV11-2,ASSLTMDRGRGGYT
TRBJ2-7,TRBV6-5,ASSYTGYEQY
TRBJ2-7,TRBV9,ASSVGTSGYEQY
TRBJ1-1,TRBV2,ATRQGVMNTEAF
TRBJ1-1,TRBV9,ASSALTGIYTEAF
TRBJ2-7,TRBV5-4,ASAGGAYEQY
TRBJ1-5,TRBV7-2,ASSLAGSVRQPQH